This T cell receptor (beta chain) was sequenced for a study of beta chain features in type 1 diabetes. The CDR3 covers 12 residues. From germline, CDR1 is SGHVS and CDR2 FQNEAQ. V lost 7 bases and J 4 bases, leaving 8 bases between the germline ends. Points from the study as a whole: In all four CD4+ subsets, TCRB CDR3 length was significantly, moderately reduced in type 1 diabetes.

Worth noting for this clone: Its antigen is not known.

Of the isolated RNA, all was reverse transcribed, and so the sequenced material was expressed TCRB transcripts. This table comes from immunoSEQ multiplex PCR, and its TCRdb copy is limited to in-frame clones, with some not included. The repertoire holds over 700,000 clones, with roughly 15% as singletons. The sample was naive CD4+ T cells from blood. The V and J genes are TRBV7-8 and TRBJ2-1, with a tentative D call TRBD2 (5 bases). This receptor was taken from a woman aged 18-30 years in good health. The CDR3 sequence: CASTPGYNEQFF. The CDR3 coding sequence is TGTGCCAGCACCCCGGGGTACAATGAGCAGTTCTTC.